This TCR beta chain was sequenced in a study of CD8 T cells in ankylosing spondylitis. With regard to this clonotype: Its matching antigen is unknown.

TCRdb ran MiXCR on the 5' RACE reads and lists one entry per CDR3 protein. The sample consists of roughly 400,000 distinct CDR3 sequences, about 22% of them appearing once. Study-level points and caveats: In peripheral blood, disease-linked CD8+ clones occurred at relatively low frequencies. A motif of fewer than ten highly homologous TCR beta variants was seen as apparently characteristic of ankylosing spondylitis blood. Reportedly, significant enrichment of disease-linked clones occurred in matched ankylosing spondylitis synovial fluid.

The V gene end was trimmed by 6 bases and the J gene end by 7 bases; junction bases not matched to a gene: 4. The CDR3 is 15 amino acids. This TCR was sampled from a male donor with ankylosing spondylitis. Sequencing was carried out using blood, either unsorted or a sorted T cell fraction (not recorded which). The V and J genes are TRBV12-3 or TRBV12-4 and TRBJ2-2; 14 nucleotides match TRBD2. This chain's CDR3 is CASRGGLAGGGELFF. In DNA, the CDR3 is TGTGCCAGCAGGGGTGGACTAGCGGGAGGCGGGGAGCTGTTTTTT.